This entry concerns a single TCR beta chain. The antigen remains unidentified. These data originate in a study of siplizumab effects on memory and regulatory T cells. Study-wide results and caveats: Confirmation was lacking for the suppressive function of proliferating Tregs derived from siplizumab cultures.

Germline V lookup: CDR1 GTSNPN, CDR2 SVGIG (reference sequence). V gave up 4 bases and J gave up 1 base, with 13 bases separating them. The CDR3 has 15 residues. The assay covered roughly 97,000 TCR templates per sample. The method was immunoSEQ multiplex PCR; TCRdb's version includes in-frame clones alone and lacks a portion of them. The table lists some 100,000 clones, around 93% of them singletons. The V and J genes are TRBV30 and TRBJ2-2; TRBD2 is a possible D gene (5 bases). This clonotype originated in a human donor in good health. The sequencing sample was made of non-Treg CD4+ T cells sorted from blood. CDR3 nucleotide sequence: TGTGCCTGGATCATCGAGGGATGGAACACCGGGGAGCTGTTTTTT. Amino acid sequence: CAWIIEGWNTGELFF.